The TCR beta chain under discussion was sequenced for a study of cytomegalovirus exposure and HLA in healthy donors. Findings of the study overall: Later analysis associated a missense DCLRE1C variant with TCR beta V- and J-gene trimming.

Unmatched junction bases numbered 8, after V lost 2 bases and J lost 14 bases. The CDR3 runs 12 residues. The germline CDR1 and CDR2 sequences are MGHDK and SYGVNS. Comment on this clone: The antigen is unknown.

Primers: 60 Vbeta forward and 13 Jbeta reverse. The data were produced by immunoSEQ multiplex PCR, yet TCRdb's version contains in-frame clones alone and is incomplete. The profile shows about 190,000 clones, 74% of them singletons. This clonotype originated in a woman aged 25 to 45 in good health and CMV-seropositive. The specimen was PBMCs. The rearrangement links TRBV25-1 to TRBJ1-1, with 7 bases aligning to TRBD1. The DNA of the CDR3 is TGTGCCAGCAGTGAACGGACAGGTCCGGAGTTCTTT. This codes for CASSERTGPEFF.